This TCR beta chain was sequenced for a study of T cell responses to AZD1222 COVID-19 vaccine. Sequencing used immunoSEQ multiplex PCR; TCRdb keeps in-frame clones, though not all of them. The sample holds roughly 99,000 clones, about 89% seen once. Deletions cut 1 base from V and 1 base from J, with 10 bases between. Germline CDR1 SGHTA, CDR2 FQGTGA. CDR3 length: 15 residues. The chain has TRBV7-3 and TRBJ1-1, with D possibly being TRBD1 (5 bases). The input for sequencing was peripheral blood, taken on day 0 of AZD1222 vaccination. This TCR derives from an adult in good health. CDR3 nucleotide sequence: TGTGCCAGCAGCTTAATAGGGGCGGGGAACACTGAAGCTTTCTTT. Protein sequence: CASSLIGAGNTEAFF.